This TCR beta chain was captured in a study of OX40 agonist ivuxolimab in advanced cancers. As for the study in general: Cohort: 80% to 90% men, mean age approximately 60, aged roughly 20 to 79. Study-level results: CD8+ T cells were the subset that, on average, had more expanded clones than CD4+. Clones of CD4+ and CD8+ blood T cells grew by week 6 at doses of 0.1 to 3.0 mg/kg.

Some clones are missing from TCRdb's copy, which holds only in-frame ones; the method was immunoSEQ multiplex PCR. The data hold under 80,000 clones, with roughly 87% observed a single time. As to this clone: What it recognizes is unknown.

Germline CDR1 reads MNHEY; CDR2 reads SMNVEV (reference sequence). V was trimmed by 2 bases and J by 0 bases, leaving 8 bases between them. This CDR3 region has 15 residues. V usage is TRBV27 and J usage is TRBJ2-1; D may be TRBD2 (6 bases). The sequence derives from an adult with an advanced solid tumor such as melanoma, head and neck, liver or kidney cancer. The input for sequencing was CD4+ or CD8+ T cells sorted from blood, taken in a trial of the OX40 agonist ivuxolimab. CDR3 in amino acids: CASSLGTASYNEQFF. For the CDR3, the DNA is TGTGCCAGCAGTTTAGGGACTGCCTCCTACAATGAGCAGTTCTTC.